One and the same sample provided the 4 T cell receptor beta chains below, sequenced in a study of cytomegalovirus exposure and HLA in healthy donors. PCR primers comprised 60 Vbeta and 13 Jbeta primers. Sequencing was performed with immunoSEQ multiplex PCR; in TCRdb, only in-frame clones are kept and a portion is missing. Among fewer than 200,000 clones listed, roughly four fifths were seen once. The specimen was PBMCs. The receptor set was obtained from a female donor in good health and CMV-seronegative.

The V gene is TRBV2, the J gene TRBJ1-5; D remains unclear. Germline-derived CDR1 and CDR2 are SNHLY and FYNNEI. CDR3 size: 15 residues. Deletions cut 4 bases from V and 6 bases from J, with 16 bases between. The CDR3 nucleotides are TGTGCCAGCAGTGCCGAGGCCGTTGCTCGTCAGCCCCAGCATTTT. Encoded protein: CASSAEAVARQPQHF.

On this clone itself: This CDR3 is also generated by other DNA sequences in the sample. This chain links TRBV30 with TRBJ2-3; possible D gene TRBD2, 6 bases. With 3 bases removed from V and 1 base from J, the gap between germline ends came to 11 bases. The CDR3 totals 14 residues. Germline lookup yields CDR1 GTSNPN and CDR2 SVGIG (reference sequence). The CDR3 spells CAWSRSGGTDTQYF. The CDR3 nucleotides are TGTGCCTGGAGCCGATCGGGGGGCACAGATACGCAGTATTTT.

CDR3 coding DNA: TGCGCCAGCAGCCAAGATAGCGCCCGGGTAGGAGGCTACGAGCAGTACTTC. This gives the protein CASSQDSARVGGYEQYF. This chain links TRBV4-3 with TRBJ2-7, with D maybe TRBD2 (5 bases). The V end was cut by 0 bases, the J end by 3 bases, with 18 bases between. The V gene's germline CDR1 is LGHNA and CDR2 YSLEER. The CDR3 is 17 residues long.

The rearrangement links TRBV29-1 to TRBJ1-2, with 11 bases lining up with TRBD1. Germline V gene data show CDR1 as SQVTM and CDR2 as ANQGSEA. The CDR3 covers 14 residues. With V trimmed by 6 bases and J by 8 bases, 11 bases remained unmatched. The CDR3 region is CSVNLRTGGDGYTF. The CDR3, as DNA: TGCAGCGTCAACCTCCGGACAGGGGGCGACGGCTACACCTTC.